These 32 T cell receptor beta chains came from one sample sequenced in a study of identical twins. In TCRdb, the 5' RACE reads were re-called with MiXCR into one record per CDR3 protein. The sample holds under 450,000 distinct CDR3 sequences; 15% to 20% are singletons and the top ten take approximately 12%. The sample comprised naive T cells sorted from blood. The receptors come from a man aged 50-60 years in good health.

There are many counts of this clonotype. The rearrangement links TRBV5-1 to TRBJ2-3; D possibly matches TRBD1 or TRBD2 (6 bases each). CDR3 length: 15 amino acids. Per the germline V gene, CDR1 is SGHRS and CDR2 is YFSETQ. Deletions cut 4 bases from V and 3 bases from J, with 15 bases between. The chain's CDR3 is CASSHGQGRTDTQYF. The CDR3 nucleotides are TGCGCCAGCAGCCACGGGCAGGGGAGGACAGATACGCAGTATTTT.

This clonotype was observed a handful of times. CDR3 nucleotides: TGTGCCAGCATGGCGCCGGACAGGGGGAACTATGGCTACACCTTC. Translation: CASMAPDRGNYGYTF. The gene calls are TRBV2 and TRBJ1-2; 10 positions agree with TRBD1. V lost 7 bases and J lost 2; bases outside the gene matches: 7. Germline assignment: CDR1 SNHLY and CDR2 FYNNEI. The CDR3 totals 15 residues.

Regarding this clonotype: The conserved phenylalanine or tryptophan normally closing the CDR3 is absent here, so this likely arose from a read error. This rearrangement joins TRBV7-9 to TRBJ1-1; D remains ambiguous. Germline V CDR1 and CDR2: SEHNR, FQNEAQ (reference sequence). V was trimmed by 1 base and J by 1 base, leaving 7 bases between them. This CDR3 is 14 amino acids long. The CDR3 is CASSLGAQNTEAFI. The CDR3 nucleotides are TGTGCCAGCAGCTTAGGGGCGCAGAACACTGAAGCTTTCATT.

This clonotype has at least ten counts. The V and J genes are TRBV12-3 or TRBV12-4 and TRBJ2-7, with a possible D match to TRBD1 (5 bases). CDR3 length: 14 residues. Trimming pared 5 bases from V and 3 bases from J, leaving 14 bases between. The CDR3 region is CASSQQDWLYEQYF. In DNA, the CDR3 is TGTGCCAGCAGTCAACAGGATTGGCTCTACGAGCAGTACTTC.

This clonotype has only a few counts. The chain is built from TRBV10-3 and TRBJ2-7; 9 bases map to TRBD1. This CDR3 comprises 16 residues. Germline CDR1 reads ENHRY; CDR2 reads SYGVKD. Trimming at V came to 3 bases and at J to 2 bases, leaving 8 bases not matched to a gene. CDR3 loop: CAISDSPRDRAYEQYF. CDR3 DNA sequence: TGTGCCATCAGTGATTCACCGAGGGACAGGGCCTACGAGCAGTACTTC.

The V gene is TRBV5-1, the J gene TRBJ1-4, with D perhaps matching TRBD1 (5 bases). Per germline, CDR1 SGHRS and CDR2 YFSETQ. The CDR3 covers 12 residues. The V end lost 5 bases, the J end lost 5 bases, and 7 bases lay between the germline ends. CDR3 sequence: CASSPGNEKLFF. The CDR3, as DNA: TGCGCCAGCAGTCCAGGGAATGAAAAACTGTTTTTT.

The V gene is TRBV6-2 or TRBV6-3, the J gene TRBJ1-5; unclear D gene. Looked up from germline, CDR1 is MNHEY and CDR2 is SVGEGT. V gave up 2 bases and J gave up 3 bases, with 8 bases separating them. CDR3 length: 14 residues. Here the CDR3 DNA reads TGTGCCAGCAGTTACGGGCGGATCAATCAGCCCCAGCATTTT. Translated, it gives CASSYGRINQPQHF.

The chain recombines TRBV7-9 with TRBJ2-7; D is possibly TRBD1 or TRBD2 (5 bases each). V dropped 3 bases and J dropped 2 bases, with 14 bases sitting between them. The CDR3 contains 15 residues. Germline loops: CDR1 SEHNR, CDR2 FQNEAQ (reference sequence). CDR3: CASSLVPGRPYEQYF. CDR3 nucleotides: TGTGCCAGCAGCTTGGTACCGGGACGGCCCTACGAGCAGTACTTC. Complete variable domain (other parts from reference TRBV7-9 and TRBJ2-7): DTGVSQNPRHKITKRGQNVTFRCDPISEHNRLYWYRQTLGQGPEFLTYFQNEAQLEKSRLLSDRFSAERPKGSFSTLEIQRTEQGDSAMYLCASSLVPGRPYEQYFGPGTRLTVT.

This clonotype appeared a few times. The CDR3 region has the DNA TGTGCCAGCAGCCTCTTGAGCGCCGAGCAGTACTTC. It is translated as CASSLLSAEQYF. The gene calls are TRBV11-2 and TRBJ2-7; no reliable D call. The CDR3 spans 12 residues. The germline V gene encodes CDR1 SGHAT and CDR2 FQNNGV. The germline V and J ends were trimmed by 5 bases and 6 bases, with 11 bases remaining between them.

The gene calls are TRBV30 and TRBJ2-7; weak D call: TRBD1 (5 bases). CDR3 size: 15 residues. V was shortened by 0 bases and J by 6 bases, with 18 bases between the two germline ends. Germline CDR1 GTSNPN, CDR2 SVGIG (reference sequence). The CDR3 loop reads CAWSVYARARSEQYF. The CDR3 bases are TGTGCCTGGAGTGTATATGCCAGGGCCCGGAGCGAGCAGTACTTC.

This clonotype has at least ten counts. The gene calls are TRBV6-2 or TRBV6-3 and TRBJ2-7; D remains unclear. V was clipped by 4 bases and J by 6 bases, with 13 bases between them. The CDR3 has 13 amino acids. The germline gives CDR1 MNHEY, CDR2 SVGEGT. The CDR3 DNA reads as TGTGCCAGCAGTTTGGGCAGGATGGTCGAGCAGTACTTC. Encoded protein: CASSLGRMVEQYF.

This clonotype occurred many times. Here the CDR3 DNA reads TGTGCCAGTACAACGGTACGGGATAGCAATCAGCCCCAGCATTTT. It yields the protein CASTTVRDSNQPQHF. V gene TRBV19 combines with J gene TRBJ1-5; D gene unclear. The CDR3 runs to 15 residues. Trimming cost V 7 bases and J 0 bases, with 13 bases left between them. CDR1 and CDR2 from the germline V gene are LNHDA and SQIVND (reference sequence). Looking up the rest from reference TRBV19 and TRBJ1-5 gives the full variable domain: DGGITQSPKYLFRKEGQNVTLSCEQNLNHDAMYWYRQDPGQGLRLIYYSQIVNDFQKGDIAEGYSVSREKKESFPLTVTSAQKNPTAFYLCASTTVRDSNQPQHFGDGTRLSIL.

In DNA, the CDR3 is TGTGCCATCAGTGAGGGGACAGGGTTTAATGAGCAGTTCTTC. It codes for CAISEGTGFNEQFF. V usage is TRBV10-3 and J usage is TRBJ2-1; 9 bases map to TRBD1. J was trimmed by 7 bases and V by 2 bases; bases with no gene match: 3. This CDR3 has 14 residues. CDR1 is ENHRY, CDR2 SYGVKD, per germline.

The chain couples TRBV20-1 to TRBJ2-7, with 11 nucleotides matching TRBD2. The germline gives CDR1 DFQATT, CDR2 SNEGSKA (reference sequence). J was trimmed by 6 bases and V by 6 bases; bases with no gene match: 7. This CDR3 region has 13 residues. CDR3 loop: CSARLAGTPEQYF. CDR3 nucleotides: TGCAGTGCCAGACTAGCGGGGACTCCCGAGCAGTACTTC.

The chain combines TRBV27 with TRBJ2-7; 8 positions agree with TRBD1. Germline assignment: CDR1 MNHEY and CDR2 SMNVEV (reference sequence). V lost 5 bases, J lost 7 bases, and 7 bases stayed unmatched. CDR3 length: 13 amino acids. The CDR3, as DNA: TGTGCCAGCAGTCTAGGACAGGGTCAGGAGCAGTACTTC. Translated: CASSLGQGQEQYF.

The chain couples TRBV12-3 or TRBV12-4 to TRBJ2-7; D remains unclear. The ends were cut back, 6 bases at V and 3 bases at J, with 9 bases in the middle. This CDR3 is 12 amino acids long. Here the CDR3 reads CASRADLYEQYF. In nucleotides, the CDR3 is TGTGCCAGCAGGGCGGACCTCTACGAGCAGTACTTC.

Regarding this clonotype: This sequence may be a read error, since a much larger clone differs from it by one base. CDR3 coding DNA: TGTACCAGCAGTTTCGGCTCTGGGGCCAACGTCCTGACTTTC. Translating gives CTSSFGSGANVLTF. The V gene is TRBV28, the J gene TRBJ2-6, with unresolved D. The CDR3 totals 14 residues. CDR1 and CDR2 (germline): MDHEN, SYDVKM.

The J gene is TRBJ2-3, the V gene TRBV20-1, with a tentative D call TRBD1 (7 bases). CDR1 and CDR2 from the germline V gene are DFQATT and SNEGSKA (reference sequence). The CDR3 runs 14 residues. V lost 3 bases to trimming and J lost 0 bases, with 10 bases between them. CDR3 loop: CSASPGGSTDTQYF. The CDR3 nucleotides are TGCAGTGCTAGCCCAGGGGGGAGCACAGATACGCAGTATTTT.

This clonotype occurred many times. The V call is TRBV5-1, the J call TRBJ2-3; 10 bases agree with TRBD2. J was trimmed by 4 bases and V by 0 bases; bases with no gene match: 8. Germline assignment: CDR1 SGHRS and CDR2 YFSETQ. This CDR3 is built from 17 residues. CDR3 DNA: TGCGCCAGCAGCTTGGCGGCTAGCGGGAGTCTGCCAGATACGCAGTATTTT. Translation: CASSLAASGSLPDTQYF.

This clonotype came up many times. The chain carries TRBV11-1 and TRBJ2-1; 7 positions agree with TRBD2. CDR3 length: 18 amino acids. From germline, CDR1 is SGHAT and CDR2 FQDESV (reference sequence). Trimming cost V 5 bases and J 2 bases; bases outside gene matches: 15. The CDR3 sequence: CASSPDGLGGSAYNEQFF. The CDR3 region has the DNA TGTGCCAGCAGCCCCGACGGCCTGGGCGGGAGCGCCTACAATGAGCAGTTCTTC.

Many counts were recorded for this clonotype. The gene calls are TRBV5-1 and TRBJ2-2; the D is unclear. V was clipped by 8 bases and J by 5 bases, with 10 bases between them. Per germline, CDR1 SGHRS and CDR2 YFSETQ. This CDR3 region has 12 residues. CDR3 DNA: TGCGCCAGTCAAGAACCAACCGGGGAGCTGTTTTTT. Translating it yields CASQEPTGELFF.

This clonotype was found many times. The rearrangement links TRBV20-1 to TRBJ2-7; D may be TRBD1 (5 bases). The length of the CDR3 is 14 residues. CDR1 and CDR2 from the germline V gene are DFQATT and SNEGSKA (reference sequence). V was clipped by 2 bases and J by 0 bases, with 11 bases between them. The CDR3 sequence: CSARRGYRSYEQYF. For the CDR3, the DNA is TGCAGTGCTAGAAGGGGCTACCGCTCCTACGAGCAGTACTTC.

This clonotype was observed a few times. The J gene is TRBJ2-1, the V gene TRBV7-2; weak D call: TRBD1 (7 bases). This CDR3 has 14 amino acids. Germline CDR1 is SGHTA and CDR2 is FQGNSA. V was trimmed by 1 base and J by 7 bases, leaving 11 bases between them. Here the CDR3 reads CASSLEQGRNEQFF. The CDR3 DNA reads as TGTGCCAGCAGCTTAGAACAGGGGAGGAATGAGCAGTTCTTC.

In its sample, this clonotype was seen a few times. The chain employs TRBV4-3 and TRBJ1-6; TRBD1 agrees at 8 bases. CDR3 length: 16 amino acids. The V segment lost 1 base and the J segment 9 bases; nucleotides outside the gene matches: 8. The germline V gene encodes CDR1 LGHNA and CDR2 YSLEER. The CDR3, as DNA: TGCGCCAGCAGCCAAGGACCGGACAGGGAGGTTTCACCCCTCCACTTT. Protein: CASSQGPDREVSPLHF.

This clonotype was detected only a few times. The V and J genes are TRBV7-9 and TRBJ2-1; 14 nucleotides align to TRBD2. The CDR3 extends over 16 amino acids. The ends lost 8 bases at V and 7 bases at J; junction bases unmatched: 10. Germline CDR1 and CDR2: SEHNR and FQNEAQ (reference sequence). The DNA for the CDR3 is TGTGCCAGCCAAACGACTAGCGGGGGGGCTTGGAATGAGCAGTTCTTC. Amino acid sequence: CASQTTSGGAWNEQFF.

This clonotype was counted between two and nine times. The chain is built from TRBV6-5 and TRBJ1-3; no definite D call. The V end lost 0 bases, the J end lost 0 bases, and 6 bases lay between the germline ends. This CDR3 has 15 amino acids. Looked up from germline, CDR1 is MNHEY and CDR2 is SVGAGI. DNA of the CDR3: TGTGCCAGCAGTTACTCGGATTACTCTGGAAACACCATATATTTT. This sequence encodes CASSYSDYSGNTIYF.

In its sample, this clonotype was seen a few times. The genes are TRBV29-1 and TRBJ1-1; D is perhaps TRBD1 (5 bases). CDR1 is SQVTM and CDR2 is ANQGSEA in the germline V gene. The CDR3 is made up of 15 amino acids. V dropped 0 bases and J dropped 4 bases, with 15 bases sitting between them. CDR3: CSVEDGAVLFTEAFF. DNA for the CDR3: TGCAGCGTTGAAGATGGGGCAGTCCTATTCACTGAAGCTTTCTTT.

This clonotype has only a few counts. The chain employs TRBV7-2 and TRBJ2-5; D tentatively fits TRBD1 or TRBD2 (6 bases each). V lost 5 bases to trimming and J lost 5 bases, with 15 bases between them. The CDR3 runs 14 residues. Germline lookup yields CDR1 SGHTA and CDR2 FQGNSA. In DNA form, the CDR3 reads TGTGCCAGCAGCATAGGGGGGCGCAGTGAGACCCAGTACTTC. It yields the protein CASSIGGRSETQYF.

About this clonotype: The conserved phenylalanine or tryptophan is not found at the CDR3 terminus, so this likely reflects a read error. The DNA is omitted, as the CDR3 cannot be located on it reliably, and the CDR3 follows TCRdb's listing. The chain carries TRBV6-1 and TRBJ2-5; the table's TRBD1 call for D was not verified on the DNA. Germline V gene sequence: CDR1 MNHNS, CDR2 SASEGT. Both ends counted, the CDR3 spans 14 residues. CDR3: CASSDVGARFPGAV.

This clonotype has only a few counts. The V call is TRBV5-5, the J call TRBJ1-2; TRBD1 aligns across 7 bases. The V segment lost 1 base and the J segment 7 bases; nucleotides outside the gene matches: 10. The CDR3 runs 15 residues. Germline CDR1 and CDR2: SGHKS and YYEKEE (reference sequence). The CDR3 is CASSLLDTGASGYTF. CDR3 in DNA: TGTGCCAGCAGCTTGCTTGACACAGGGGCTAGTGGCTACACCTTC.

A few counts support this clonotype. V usage is TRBV12-3 or TRBV12-4 and J usage is TRBJ2-2, with a possible D match to TRBD2 (6 bases). The CDR3 length is 14 residues. The V end lost 7 bases, the J end lost 2 bases, and 11 bases lay between the germline ends. The CDR3, as DNA: TGTGCCAGCACTTGGGGGGATAACACCGGGGAGCTGTTTTTT. It specifies CASTWGDNTGELFF.

The CDR3 is CASSLVIGRASYEQYF. The CDR3 DNA reads as TGTGCCAGCAGCTTAGTCATCGGGAGGGCCTCCTACGAGCAGTACTTC. V usage is TRBV7-9 and J usage is TRBJ2-7; TRBD2 matches at 8 bases. The CDR3 totals 16 residues. V trimming: 1 base; J trimming: 0 bases; junction bases outside the gene matches: 5. The germline V gene encodes CDR1 SEHNR and CDR2 FQNEAQ (reference sequence).